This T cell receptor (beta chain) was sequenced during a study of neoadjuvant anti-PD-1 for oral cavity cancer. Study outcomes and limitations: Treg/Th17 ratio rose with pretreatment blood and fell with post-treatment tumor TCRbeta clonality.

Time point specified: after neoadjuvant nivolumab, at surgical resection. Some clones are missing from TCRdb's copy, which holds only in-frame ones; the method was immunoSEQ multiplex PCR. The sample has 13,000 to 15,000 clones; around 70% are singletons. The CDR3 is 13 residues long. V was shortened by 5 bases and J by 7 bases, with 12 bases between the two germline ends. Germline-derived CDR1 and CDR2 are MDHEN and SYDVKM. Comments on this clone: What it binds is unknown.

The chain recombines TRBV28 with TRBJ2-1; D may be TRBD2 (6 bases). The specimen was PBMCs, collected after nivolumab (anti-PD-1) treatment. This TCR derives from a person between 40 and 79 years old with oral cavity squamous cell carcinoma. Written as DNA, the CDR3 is TGTGCCAGCAGTCCGTCTGGGAGGAATGAGCAGTTCTTC. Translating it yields CASSPSGRNEQFF.